The rows below give T cell receptor beta chains drawn from one sample of a study of T cell responses to AZD1222 COVID-19 vaccine. Clones were sequenced by immunoSEQ multiplex PCR, and TCRdb holds only the in-frame ones, with some missing. The table lists about 70,000 clones, roughly 84% of them singletons. This specimen consisted of peripheral blood, obtained on day 0 of AZD1222 vaccination. The receptor set was obtained from an adult in good health. The CDR3 runs from the conserved cysteine through the conserved F or W. The order of the fields is J gene, D gene, clone size, V gene, CDR3 DNA, CDR3 protein. D genes are given only for firm matches. A row's size may be missing; if present it is once, few, many or a size class.

j_gene: TRBJ1-6; d_gene: NA; abundance: NA; v_gene: TRBV27; CDR3nt: TGTGCCAGCAGTGGGCGCGGGTTCAATTCACCCCTCCACTTT; CDR3aa: CASSGRGFNSPLHF
j_gene: TRBJ1-2; d_gene: NA; abundance: NA; v_gene: TRBV6-2/TRBV6-3; CDR3nt: TGTGCCAGCAGTTACGTCCGAGACTATGGCTACACCTTC; CDR3aa: CASSYVRDYGYTF
j_gene: TRBJ1-5; d_gene: NA; abundance: NA; v_gene: TRBV6-1; CDR3nt: TGTGCCAGCAGTGCGCGAGGGGAGGTGAGCAATCAGCCCCAGCATTTT; CDR3aa: CASSARGEVSNQPQHF
j_gene: TRBJ2-7; d_gene: TRBD2; abundance: few; v_gene: TRBV4-2; CDR3nt: TGTGCCAGCAGCCAAGAACCCACTAGCGGGGTAGCCAACTCCGAGCAGTACTTC; CDR3aa: CASSQEPTSGVANSEQYF
j_gene: TRBJ2-6; d_gene: NA; abundance: NA; v_gene: TRBV11-2; CDR3nt: TGTGCCAGCAGCATCAACAGGGCTGGGGCCAACGTCCTGACTTTC; CDR3aa: CASSINRAGANVLTF
j_gene: TRBJ1-6; d_gene: TRBD1; abundance: once; v_gene: TRBV5-6; CDR3nt: TGTGCCAGCAGCCCCCGGACAGGGGTCGGGGATTCACCCCTCCACTTT; CDR3aa: CASSPRTGVGDSPLHF
j_gene: TRBJ2-1; d_gene: NA; abundance: NA; v_gene: TRBV11-3; CDR3nt: TGTGCCAGCAGCTTGGGGGACGTGGGGTACAATGAGCAGTTCTTC; CDR3aa: CASSLGDVGYNEQFF
j_gene: TRBJ2-5; d_gene: NA; abundance: NA; v_gene: TRBV7-2; CDR3nt: TGTGCCAGCAGCCGTCGACGGCGTCAAGAGACCCAGTACTTC; CDR3aa: CASSRRRRQETQYF
j_gene: TRBJ1-1; d_gene: TRBD1; abundance: NA; v_gene: TRBV27; CDR3nt: TGTGCCAGCAGACAGACAGGGGTTGACACTGAAGCTTTCTTT; CDR3aa: CASRQTGVDTEAFF
j_gene: TRBJ1-2; d_gene: NA; abundance: NA; v_gene: TRBV6-1; CDR3nt: TGTGCCAGCGGTGAAATGGCAGGCCGGGGCTACACCTTC; CDR3aa: CASGEMAGRGYTF
j_gene: TRBJ1-3; d_gene: TRBD1; abundance: NA; v_gene: TRBV6-5; CDR3nt: TGTGCCAGCAGTCCTGAACAGGGGCTGGGAAACACCATATATTTT; CDR3aa: CASSPEQGLGNTIYF
j_gene: TRBJ2-1; d_gene: TRBD2; abundance: NA; v_gene: TRBV27; CDR3nt: TGTGCCAGCAGTACACCTCCGGGGCTAGCGGGGGGGCTCGAGAATGAGCAGTTCTTC; CDR3aa: CASSTPPGLAGGLENEQFF
j_gene: TRBJ2-7; d_gene: NA; abundance: NA; v_gene: TRBV4-3; CDR3nt: TGCGCCAGCAGCCAAGCCCAGACGGGACCTCGCTCCTACGAGCAGTACTTC; CDR3aa: CASSQAQTGPRSYEQYF
j_gene: TRBJ1-2; d_gene: NA; abundance: NA; v_gene: TRBV6-5; CDR3nt: TGTGCCAGCAGTTACGTCGCAGGGAGGCGCTATGGCTACACCTTC; CDR3aa: CASSYVAGRRYGYTF
j_gene: TRBJ1-2; d_gene: NA; abundance: NA; v_gene: TRBV18; CDR3nt: TGTGCCAGCTCACCACCCTCGGGAAGGTTGAACTATGGCTACACCTTC; CDR3aa: CASSPPSGRLNYGYTF
j_gene: TRBJ2-5; d_gene: NA; abundance: once; v_gene: TRBV27; CDR3nt: TGTGCCAGCAGTCAGGTCGGGGGCTGGGACTTC; CDR3aa: CASSQVGGWDF
j_gene: TRBJ1-2; d_gene: NA; abundance: NA; v_gene: TRBV24-1; CDR3nt: TGTGCCACCAGTGATGGGCGGGGAGGCTACACCTTC; CDR3aa: CATSDGRGGYTF
j_gene: TRBJ1-2; d_gene: NA; abundance: NA; v_gene: TRBV29-1; CDR3nt: TGCAGCGTCGAAGGACAGAACTATGGCTACACCTTC; CDR3aa: CSVEGQNYGYTF
j_gene: TRBJ1-5; d_gene: NA; abundance: NA; v_gene: TRBV6-4; CDR3nt: TGTGCCAGAAGTCTCTTAGGGGGACACTACTCGAATCAGCCCCAGCATTTT; CDR3aa: CARSLLGGHYSNQPQHF
j_gene: TRBJ2-3; d_gene: NA; abundance: few; v_gene: TRBV6-6; CDR3nt: TGTGCCAGCAGTCAACACCCGCGACTCCCGGATACGCAGTATTTT; CDR3aa: CASSQHPRLPDTQYF
j_gene: TRBJ2-7; d_gene: NA; abundance: NA; v_gene: TRBV5-6; CDR3nt: TGTGCCAGCAGCTTGTATGATGAGCAGTACTTC; CDR3aa: CASSLYDEQYF
j_gene: TRBJ2-2; d_gene: TRBD2; abundance: NA; v_gene: TRBV10-3; CDR3nt: TGTGCCATCAGAAAGACTAGCGGGGAGTCCGGGGAGCTGTTTTTT; CDR3aa: CAIRKTSGESGELFF
j_gene: TRBJ1-1; d_gene: NA; abundance: NA; v_gene: TRBV29-1; CDR3nt: TGCAGCGCTATGAACACTGAAGCTTTCTTT; CDR3aa: CSAMNTEAFF
j_gene: TRBJ1-4; d_gene: NA; abundance: NA; v_gene: TRBV5-5; CDR3nt: TGTGCCAGCAGCCCCCAACCTGCAACTAATGAAAAACTGTTTTTT; CDR3aa: CASSPQPATNEKLFF
j_gene: TRBJ1-1; d_gene: NA; abundance: NA; v_gene: TRBV19; CDR3nt: TGTGCCAGTAGTCGCCGAACAGGGTTCAACACTGAAGCTTTCTTT; CDR3aa: CASSRRTGFNTEAFF
j_gene: TRBJ1-3; d_gene: TRBD1; abundance: NA; v_gene: TRBV5-1; CDR3nt: TGCGCCAGCAGCCGACAGGGTGGGGGATCCTCTGGAAACACCATATATTTT; CDR3aa: CASSRQGGGSSGNTIYF
j_gene: TRBJ1-2; d_gene: NA; abundance: NA; v_gene: TRBV10-3; CDR3nt: TGTGCCATCAGTGAGGGGGTTTCAGCGGGCTACACCTTC; CDR3aa: CAISEGVSAGYTF
j_gene: TRBJ1-1; d_gene: NA; abundance: NA; v_gene: TRBV4-3; CDR3nt: TGCGCCAGCAGCCAAGAGGCAGGGATGTACACTGAAGCTTTCTTT; CDR3aa: CASSQEAGMYTEAFF
j_gene: TRBJ1-1; d_gene: NA; abundance: NA; v_gene: TRBV7-8; CDR3nt: TGTGCCAGCAGGAGCCAAGGGGTAGACGAAGCTTTCTTT; CDR3aa: CASRSQGVDEAFF
j_gene: TRBJ1-4; d_gene: NA; abundance: NA; v_gene: TRBV19; CDR3nt: TGTGCCAGCCGGTATATTGAGTCTGAAAGTGAAAAACTGTTTTTT; CDR3aa: CASRYIESESEKLFF
j_gene: TRBJ1-3; d_gene: NA; abundance: NA; v_gene: TRBV30; CDR3nt: TGTGCCTGGACAGGGCAGGCTGGAAACACCATATATTTT; CDR3aa: CAWTGQAGNTIYF
j_gene: TRBJ1-6; d_gene: NA; abundance: NA; v_gene: TRBV27; CDR3nt: TGTGCCAGCAGTTTAAGGGTTCTGGGTTTAGGGAATTCACCCCTCCACTTT; CDR3aa: CASSLRVLGLGNSPLHF
j_gene: TRBJ2-2; d_gene: TRBD1; abundance: NA; v_gene: TRBV6-6; CDR3nt: TGTGCCAGCAGTTTACAGGGGGCAGGCACCGGGGAGCTGTTTTTT; CDR3aa: CASSLQGAGTGELFF
j_gene: TRBJ1-3; d_gene: NA; abundance: NA; v_gene: TRBV19; CDR3nt: TGTGCCAGTAGACTTGGCAATCTTGCGGGAAACACCATATATTTT; CDR3aa: CASRLGNLAGNTIYF
j_gene: TRBJ1-2; d_gene: NA; abundance: NA; v_gene: TRBV7-2; CDR3nt: TGTGCCAGCAGCGTATCATGGGGGGCTGATAACTATGGCTACACCTTC; CDR3aa: CASSVSWGADNYGYTF
j_gene: TRBJ2-7; d_gene: NA; abundance: NA; v_gene: TRBV6-5; CDR3nt: TGTGCCAGCAGTTACTCTTACCAGGCACGAGAGCAGTACTTC; CDR3aa: CASSYSYQAREQYF
j_gene: TRBJ2-1; d_gene: NA; abundance: NA; v_gene: TRBV5-1; CDR3nt: TGCGCCAGCAGCTTGGGCGGGGCGGGAAATGAGCAGTTCTTC; CDR3aa: CASSLGGAGNEQFF
j_gene: TRBJ2-5; d_gene: NA; abundance: NA; v_gene: TRBV19; CDR3nt: TGTGCCAGTAGTACAACACTAGTATCAGAGGAGACCCAGTACTTC; CDR3aa: CASSTTLVSEETQYF
j_gene: TRBJ1-2; d_gene: TRBD1; abundance: NA; v_gene: TRBV5-5; CDR3nt: TGTGCCAGCAGCTTGGGGGATACAGGGGGCACCTATGGCTACACCTTC; CDR3aa: CASSLGDTGGTYGYTF
j_gene: TRBJ1-1; d_gene: TRBD1; abundance: NA; v_gene: TRBV11-3; CDR3nt: TGTGCCAGCAGCTTAGAAGGGGACAGGGGCATGAACACTGAAGCTTTCTTT; CDR3aa: CASSLEGDRGMNTEAFF
j_gene: TRBJ2-7; d_gene: NA; abundance: NA; v_gene: TRBV10-3; CDR3nt: TGTGCCATCACCCCGCGGCAGTCCTACGAGCAGTACTTC; CDR3aa: CAITPRQSYEQYF
j_gene: TRBJ1-3; d_gene: TRBD1; abundance: NA; v_gene: TRBV7-2; CDR3nt: TGTGCCAGCAGCTTAGTCCCGGGACAGGGCGGAAACACCATATATTTT; CDR3aa: CASSLVPGQGGNTIYF
j_gene: TRBJ2-1; d_gene: TRBD1; abundance: few; v_gene: TRBV6-5; CDR3nt: TGTGCCAGCAGTATCGGGACAGGGAGATACAATGAGCAGTTCTTC; CDR3aa: CASSIGTGRYNEQFF
j_gene: TRBJ1-1; d_gene: NA; abundance: NA; v_gene: TRBV6-5; CDR3nt: TGTGCCAGCAGTTACTCGGGGTCTGACACTGAAGCTTTCTTT; CDR3aa: CASSYSGSDTEAFF
j_gene: TRBJ1-2; d_gene: NA; abundance: NA; v_gene: TRBV10-3; CDR3nt: TGTGCCATCAGTGAAACAGGGTGGAACTATGGCTACACCTTC; CDR3aa: CAISETGWNYGYTF